Sequencing of this T cell receptor beta chain was carried out in a study of T cells in Graves' hyperthyroidism and ophthalmopathy (dated 2019 in TCRdb). With respect to the entire study: A discovery cohort of roughly 100 patients, about 40 with Graves' ophthalmopathy and 57 with stable Graves' hyperthyroidism, was used to find distinguishing TCR V-J signatures. Prospective prediction of ophthalmopathy was tested in an independent validation cohort of some 20 hyperthyroidism patients and 17 patients who later progressed to ophthalmopathy. The 75 to 100 discovery patients were divided at random into training and test sets in a 7:3 ratio. Thyroid tissue and blood T-cell repertoires from more than five Graves' hyperthyroidism patients were also compared in the study. Once sampling was done, hyperthyroidism patients were given methimazole at a starting dose of 30 mg daily, whereas ophthalmopathy patients were given high-dose intravenous methylprednisolone. TCR Vbeta CDR3 sequencing of 120 to 150 peripheral blood samples (under 45 ophthalmopathy, 75 hyperthyroidism and roughly 17 progressor patients) is reported in the paper. The paper as a whole reports these results and caveats: Sample size was not statistically predetermined, and blinding of investigators to group allocation was not performed. In cross-validation, a model built on a 13 V-J signature told ophthalmopathy apart from stable hyperthyroidism with roughly 87% sensitivity and approximately 81% specificity, and in testing the same model reached 80%/75%. Most expanded thyroid clonotypes (frequency above 0.001) were also detected in blood, suggesting blood repertoires may reflect thyroid immune responses. In validation, the model predicted progression to ophthalmopathy with over 65% sensitivity and 72.22% specificity, a median of 6.5 months before onset.

This clonotype was counted ten times or more. Its antigen remains undetermined. No much larger clone exists at a distance of one base, and base qualities are not known. Amplification of TCR beta CDR3 regions was carried out from RNA transcripts. A first-round RT-PCR of the TCR CDR3 used the HTBI primer set with the Qiagen OneStep RT-PCR kit. The libraries were constructed in a second round of multiplex PCR and then size-selected and purified. Libraries were sequenced paired-end with 100 bp reads on an Illumina HiSeq2000. The paper's processing steps were these. Raw data were processed with SOAPnuke, discarding reads with adapters, uncalled bases, mean Phred below 15, or no exact constant-primer or identifier match. COPE v1.2.5 was used to merge high-quality paired reads, and clonotypes were defined as unique nucleotide sequences. MiTCR v1.1 was used to align the clonotypes against IMGT TRBV, TRBD and TRBJ reference segments. Only V-J combinations with frequency above 0.0001, covering 99% to 99.2% of repertoires, were analysed. A TCS score was defined as the ratio of F50 (clonal expansion) to E x V (chaos), with BLOSUM62-based TCRdist applied between CDR3 peptides within each V-J. Welch's t-statistics and random forest reduced several hundred V-J features to about 12, which were used in a naive Bayes classifier (R e1071). Thyroid-blood repertoire similarity was quantified with the Morisita-Horn index. The public reads were run again by TCRdb, first through fastp at Q25 and then through MiXCR, and only productive beta chains were kept. Rows are combined by CDR3 protein, so each entry shows the most common genes and DNA. TCRdb, not the original authors, processed these V and J calls. The sample records approximately 640,000 distinct CDR3 sequences, roughly 45% of which are singletons. The ten largest clones represent about 7% of the sample.

Including cysteine and phenylalanine, the CDR3 has 14 amino acids. Only the CDR3 region is kept as DNA, spanning 42 bases read in frame from base 1. The CDR1 and CDR2 encoded by the germline V gene are KGHDR and SFDVKD. The V end gives up 3 bases and the J end 4 bases, leaving 0 bases in the junction not matched to a gene. Exclusion was applied to patients with uncontrolled infections, other autoimmune diseases, pregnancy or lactation. Clinical symptoms, serum thyroxine and TRAb, thyroid ultrasound, and orbital computed tomography formed the basis for the diagnoses. Total RNA was extracted with Trizol reagent, and quality was checked on an Agilent 2100 Bioanalyzer.

In this chain, TRBV24-1 is recombined with TRBJ2-5, with 11 bases aligning to TRBD1. The TCR comes from an adult man with Graves' disease, either hyperthyroidism or ophthalmopathy (not recorded which). The specimen sequenced was peripheral blood or thyroid tissue (not recorded which). The nucleotides read TGTGCCACCAGTGATGGGACAGGGGGAGAGACCCAGTACTTC. It encodes CATSDGTGGETQYF.